This TCR beta chain is drawn from a study of blood T cell repertoires in COVID-19. Germline assignment: CDR1 LNHDA and CDR2 SQIVND (reference sequence). Trimming took 5 bases from V and 9 from J, leaving 16 bases between them. The CDR3 length is 13 residues. Produced via immunoSEQ multiplex PCR; TCRdb's table is partial and in-frame only. The data contain about 410,000 clones, approximately 91% of them singletons. The sequenced material came from peripheral blood. This sequence originates from a woman aged 40-49 years with COVID-19, enrolled during active disease. The rearrangement joins TRBV19 to TRBJ2-5; D is uncertain. The DNA of the CDR3 is TGTGCCAGTAGTGGGTTGGATTGGGCTGCCCAGTACTTC. It is translated as CASSGLDWAAQYF.